Reported below is one T cell receptor beta chain. Antigen unknown. V was clipped by 2 bases and J by 5 bases, with 10 bases between them. This CDR3 contains 13 residues. The individuals who served as donors were healthy Caucasians living in Russia, aged roughly 6 to 100. This specimen belongs to a study of blood T cells in healthy people across ages. Study-wide points: Diversity was higher, and naive CD4+ cells more numerous, in long-lived donors than in aged donors. With age, beta diversity per million T cells declined roughly linearly, significantly by roughly 40.

Using a J-beta primer mix together with a sample-barcoded 5' primer, a second PCR was run for roughly 7 to 12 cycles. Each CDR3 protein gets one entry after TCRdb re-called the 5' RACE reads with MiXCR. The table includes 1.5 million to 2 million distinct CDR3 sequences, around 50% detected once. The receptor comes from a woman between 40 and 50 years old in good health. This sequence joins TRBV12-3 or TRBV12-4 and TRBJ2-7; no firm D call. Sequences were obtained from blood. Written as DNA, the CDR3 is TGTGCCAGCAGTTTAAGGCCCAGACACGAGCAGTACTTC. It is translated as CASSLRPRHEQYF.